These T cell receptor beta chains were read from a single sample in a study of OX40 agonist ivuxolimab in advanced cancers. Libraries were prepared by immunoSEQ multiplex PCR; TCRdb keeps only in-frame clonotypes and omits some of them. The table shows roughly 64,000 clones, with roughly nine tenths occurring only once. Here the sequenced sample was CD4+ or CD8+ T cells sorted from blood, taken in a trial of the OX40 agonist ivuxolimab. These receptors were collected from an adult with an advanced solid tumor such as melanoma, head and neck, liver or kidney cancer. The CDR3 runs from the conserved cysteine through the conserved F or W. Each record gives: J gene, V gene, CDR3 length, clone size, D gene, CDR3 DNA, CDR3 protein. D genes are given only for firm matches. Clone size is shown for a subset of rows, as once, few, many or a class of expanded clone.

J gene: TRBJ2-3; V gene: TRBV5-1; CDR3 length: 15; clone size: -; D gene: TRBD1; CDR3 DNA: TGCGCCAGCAGCGGGACAGGGATAAGCACAGATACGCAGTATTTT; CDR3 protein: CASSGTGISTDTQYF
J gene: TRBJ1-1; V gene: TRBV28; CDR3 length: 14; clone size: -; D gene: -; CDR3 DNA: TGTGCCAGCACCCAACAGGGCCGGAACACTGAAGCTTTCTTT; CDR3 protein: CASTQQGRNTEAFF
J gene: TRBJ1-3; V gene: TRBV4-1; CDR3 length: 16; clone size: -; D gene: -; CDR3 DNA: TGCGCCAGCAGCCCTTGGGGCTCTCGCTCAGGATCGACCATATATTTT; CDR3 protein: CASSPWGSRSGSTIYF
J gene: TRBJ2-4; V gene: TRBV5-1; CDR3 length: 14; clone size: -; D gene: -; CDR3 DNA: TGCGCCAGCAGCTTGGTACGTGGCGGGGACATTCAGTACTTC; CDR3 protein: CASSLVRGGDIQYF
J gene: TRBJ2-4; V gene: TRBV5-4; CDR3 length: 19; clone size: -; D gene: TRBD2; CDR3 DNA: TGTGCCAGCAGCTCGAAGACTAGCGGGAGTATTGGGGCCAAAAACATTCAGTACTTC; CDR3 protein: CASSSKTSGSIGAKNIQYF
J gene: TRBJ2-6; V gene: TRBV28; CDR3 length: 16; clone size: -; D gene: -; CDR3 DNA: TGTGCCAGCAGTCCCGGAGGCTCTGCTGGGGCCAACGTCCTGACTTTC; CDR3 protein: CASSPGGSAGANVLTF
J gene: TRBJ1-1; V gene: TRBV19; CDR3 length: 13; clone size: -; D gene: -; CDR3 DNA: TGTGCCAGTAGTAGGACAGAGAACACTGAAGCTTTCTTT; CDR3 protein: CASSRTENTEAFF
J gene: TRBJ2-7; V gene: TRBV6-5; CDR3 length: 14; clone size: few; D gene: TRBD2; CDR3 DNA: TGTGCCAGCAGAATAGCGGGCCACTCCTACGAGCAGTACTTC; CDR3 protein: CASRIAGHSYEQYF
J gene: TRBJ1-1; V gene: TRBV6-5; CDR3 length: 15; clone size: -; D gene: TRBD1; CDR3 DNA: TGTGCCAGCAGGATCGACAGGGCCCGAAACACTGAAGCTTTCTTT; CDR3 protein: CASRIDRARNTEAFF
J gene: TRBJ1-5; V gene: TRBV19; CDR3 length: 13; clone size: -; D gene: -; CDR3 DNA: TGTGCCAGTAGTATGACAGTAAATCAGCCCCAGCATTTT; CDR3 protein: CASSMTVNQPQHF
J gene: TRBJ1-6; V gene: TRBV28; CDR3 length: 18; clone size: -; D gene: -; CDR3 DNA: TGTGCCAGCAGTTTACGGACCCTTGGAAACTCCTATAATTCACCCCTCCACTTT; CDR3 protein: CASSLRTLGNSYNSPLHF
J gene: TRBJ1-2; V gene: TRBV5-4; CDR3 length: 14; clone size: -; D gene: -; CDR3 DNA: TGTGCCAGCAGCTTGGAGGCCGGGGTGAATGGCTACACCTTC; CDR3 protein: CASSLEAGVNGYTF
J gene: TRBJ1-5; V gene: TRBV7-8; CDR3 length: 16; clone size: -; D gene: -; CDR3 DNA: TGTGCCAGCAGCCCGTTAGAGGGGGTTGGCAATCAGCCCCAGCATTTT; CDR3 protein: CASSPLEGVGNQPQHF
J gene: TRBJ2-1; V gene: TRBV11-2; CDR3 length: 16; clone size: -; D gene: -; CDR3 DNA: TGTGCCAGCAGCCAGTTTGGTAGCGGCTCCTACAATGAGCAGTTCTTC; CDR3 protein: CASSQFGSGSYNEQFF